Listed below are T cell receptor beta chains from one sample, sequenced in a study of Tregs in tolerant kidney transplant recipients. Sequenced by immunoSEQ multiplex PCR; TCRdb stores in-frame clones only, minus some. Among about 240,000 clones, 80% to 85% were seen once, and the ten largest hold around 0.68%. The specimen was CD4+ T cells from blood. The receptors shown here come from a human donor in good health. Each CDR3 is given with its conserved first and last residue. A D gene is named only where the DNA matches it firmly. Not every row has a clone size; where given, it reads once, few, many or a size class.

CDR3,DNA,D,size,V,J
CAVFGGSGNTIYF,TGTGCCGTATTCGGGGGCTCTGGAAACACCATATATTTT,.,.,TRBV15,TRBJ1-3
CSACGGTEAFF,TGCAGTGCTTGCGGGGGGACTGAAGCTTTCTTT,.,.,TRBV20-1,TRBJ1-1
CASSLAGIDAGELFF,TGCGCCAGCAGCTTGGCAGGGATCGACGCCGGGGAGCTGTTTTTT,.,.,TRBV5-1,TRBJ2-2
CASSSSPHTEAFF,TGTGCCAGCAGCTCGTCCCCACACACTGAAGCTTTCTTT,.,few,TRBV7-9,TRBJ1-1
CASRRAQAVEQYF,TGTGCCAGCCGGAGGGCCCAAGCTGTCGAGCAGTACTTC,.,few,TRBV19,TRBJ2-7
CASSYSSGPLLPQHF,TGTGCCAGCAGTTACTCCTCCGGACCCCTTTTGCCCCAGCATTTT,.,.,TRBV6-6,TRBJ1-5
CASSGSWGQIYNEQFF,TGTGCCAGCAGTGGTTCGTGGGGACAAATATACAATGAGCAGTTCTTC,.,.,TRBV25-1,TRBJ2-1
CASSPGLPADYNEQFF,TGCGCCAGCAGCCCCGGACTCCCCGCGGACTACAATGAGCAGTTCTTC,.,.,TRBV4-1,TRBJ2-1
CSVGTGGVGTDTQYF,TGCAGCGTTGGTACGGGGGGCGTTGGCACAGATACGCAGTATTTT,.,few,TRBV29-1,TRBJ2-3
CATSRDRAKETQYF,TGTGCCACCAGCAGAGATAGGGCTAAAGAGACCCAGTACTTC,.,once,TRBV15,TRBJ2-5
CASSRDSETQYF,TGTGCCAGCAGCCGGGACAGTGAGACCCAGTACTTC,TRBD1,.,TRBV9,TRBJ2-5
CASSYSGRYYEQYF,TGTGCCAGCAGTTACTCGGGCAGGTACTACGAGCAGTACTTC,.,once,TRBV6-5,TRBJ2-7